The present TCR beta chain was sequenced within a study of blood T cell repertoires in COVID-19. The wider study: The United States, Italy and Spain supplied acute and convalescent COVID-19 samples. Sample material is recorded as cDNA or gDNA derived from T cells, B-cell-depleted T cells, or PBMCs.

V dropped 2 bases and J dropped 5 bases, with 17 bases sitting between them. This CDR3 has 16 amino acids. Looked up from germline, CDR1 is LGHNT and CDR2 is FRNRAP. Which cohort a participant joined came from the clinical history participants gave. Per the original data handling: The assay estimated nucleated cells by amplifying reference gene primers. TCRdb keeps only in-frame clones here, not all; method: immunoSEQ multiplex PCR. The DNA was the basis for D and trimming; V, J and clone size are from that table. Of roughly 250,000 clones in the sample, roughly 88% were seen once. The source is a woman in her 40s with acute COVID-19. The sample taken for sequencing was PBMCs or T cells enriched from blood (not recorded which). The chain links TRBV12-5 to TRBJ2-3, with D uncertain. DNA for the CDR3: TGTGCTAGTGGTTTGCCCCAGCGAAGTCCAAAAGATACGCAGTATTTT. As protein: CASGLPQRSPKDTQYF.